The 17 T cell receptor beta chains in this list originate from one sample, sequenced in a study of T cell changes during pregnancy in multiple sclerosis. Only in-frame clones appear in the TCRdb table, and some are missing; sequencing was by immunoSEQ multiplex PCR. The profile shows fewer than 65,000 clones, roughly nine tenths of them singletons. The sample was CD8+ T cells from peripheral blood mononuclear cells, taken after pregnancy. The receptors were gathered from a female donor with multiple sclerosis, enrolled in a pregnancy study.

This clone was found once. This chain joins TRBV7-8 and TRBJ1-6, with 10 bases identical to TRBD1. Trimming at V came to 5 bases and at J to 0 bases, leaving 7 bases not matched to a gene. The germline CDR1 and CDR2 sequences are SGHVS and FQNEAQ. The CDR3 loop spans 18 amino acids. For the CDR3, the DNA is TGTGCCAGCAGCAGGGGACAGGGGAGTGGCTCCTATAATTCACCCCTCCACTTT. It yields the protein CASSRGQGSGSYNSPLHF. Full variable domain (rest looked up from reference TRBV7-8 and TRBJ1-6): GAGVSQSPRYKVAKRGQDVALRCDPISGHVSLFWYQQALGQGPEFLTYFQNEAQLDKSGLPSDRFFAERPEGSVSTLKIQRTQQEDSAVYLCASSRGQGSGSYNSPLHFGNGTRLTVT.

The chain is built from TRBV13 and TRBJ1-2; D not certain. With 5 bases removed from V and 7 bases from J, the gap between germline ends came to 14 bases. Germline V gene lookup returns CDR1 PRHDT and CDR2 FYEKMQ (reference sequence). The CDR3 extends over 13 amino acids. CDR3 sequence: CASSPTGLGGYTF. The CDR3, as DNA: TGTGCCAGCAGCCCCACGGGGTTGGGTGGCTACACCTTC.

The rearrangement joins TRBV9 to TRBJ2-7; TRBD1 might be the D (6 bases). The CDR3 covers 13 residues. The V end lost 5 bases, the J end lost 2 bases, and 11 bases lay between the germline ends. The germline V gene encodes CDR1 SGDLS and CDR2 YYNGEE. The CDR3 loop reads CASRDGTTYEQYF. The CDR3 coding sequence is TGTGCCAGCAGGGACGGGACAACCTACGAGCAGTACTTC. Based on the CDR3 plus reference TRBV9 and TRBJ2-7, the full variable domain is DSGVTQTPKHLITATGQRVTLRCSPRSGDLSVYWYQQSLDQGLQFLIQYYNGEERAKGNILERFSAQQFPDLHSELNLSSLELGDSALYFCASRDGTTYEQYFGPGTRLTVT.

The chain couples TRBV6-1 to TRBJ2-7, with D perhaps matching TRBD2 (6 bases). Looked up from germline, CDR1 is MNHNS and CDR2 is SASEGT. This CDR3 has 14 residues. Trimming left V 4 bases short and J 0 bases short, with 10 bases between. The CDR3 DNA reads TGTGCCAGCAGTGTCCTGACTAGCTCCTACGAGCAGTACTTC. Translation gives CASSVLTSSYEQYF.

The chain carries TRBV30 and TRBJ1-1, with 7 bases lining up with TRBD1. The CDR3 runs 11 residues. V lost 5 bases, J lost 6 bases, and 3 bases stayed unmatched. CDR1 and CDR2 (germline): GTSNPN, SVGIG (reference sequence). This CDR3 reads CAWDREAEAFF. The CDR3 region has the DNA TGTGCCTGGGACAGGGAAGCTGAAGCTTTCTTT.

The rearrangement joins TRBV7-9 to TRBJ2-7; possibly TRBD2 for D (5 bases). The CDR3 has 14 amino acids. Per the germline V gene, CDR1 is SEHNR and CDR2 is FQNEAQ (reference sequence). The CDR3 protein is CGLREGASFYEQYF. The DNA for the CDR3 is TGTGGACTAAGAGAGGGTGCGAGTTTTTACGAGCAGTACTTC. Full variable domain (outside the CDR3, taken from reference TRBV7-9 and TRBJ2-7): DTGVSQNPRHKITKRGQNVTFRCDPISEHNRLYWYRQTLGQGPEFLTYFQNEAQLEKSRLLSDRFSAERPKGSFSTLEIQRTEQGDSAMYLCGLREGASFYEQYFGPGTRLTVT.

V usage is TRBV13 and J usage is TRBJ1-2, with unresolved D. This CDR3 has 15 amino acids. V lost 4 bases and J 1 base, leaving 13 bases between the germline ends. In germline, CDR1 is PRHDT, CDR2 FYEKMQ (reference sequence). CDR3 bases: TGTGCCAGCAGCTCCCTAGTCGGAAGTAACTATGGCTACACCTTC. It encodes CASSSLVGSNYGYTF.

This chain links TRBV13 with TRBJ2-3; the match to TRBD2 covers 9 bases. Per the germline V gene, CDR1 is PRHDT and CDR2 is FYEKMQ (reference sequence). CDR3 length: 16 amino acids. The trim removed 5 bases at V and 2 bases at J, leaving 8 bases unmatched. The CDR3 DNA reads TGTGCCAGCAGCCCAGAAGCGGGGGGCAACACAGATACGCAGTATTTT. It is translated as CASSPEAGGNTDTQYF.

The chain is built from TRBV7-6 and TRBJ1-4, with no clear D. The CDR3 contains 14 residues. The germline V gene encodes CDR1 SGHVS and CDR2 FNYEAQ. Trimming pared 5 bases from V and 2 bases from J, leaving 9 bases between. The CDR3 region is CASSAAGTNEKLFF. CDR3 nucleotides: TGTGCCAGCAGCGCCGCGGGGACTAATGAAAAACTGTTTTTT. The complete variable domain, with remaining parts taken from reference TRBV7-6 and TRBJ1-4, reads GAGVSQSPRYKVTKRGQDVALRCDPISGHVSLYWYRQALGQGPEFLTYFNYEAQQDKSGLPNDRFSAERPEGSISTLTIQRTEQRDSAMYRCASSAAGTNEKLFFGSGTQLSVL.

V usage is TRBV9 and J usage is TRBJ2-1; 7 bases agree with TRBD1. This CDR3 is built from 11 residues. With 4 bases clipped from V and 9 bases from J, the junction kept 1 base outside the gene matches. CDR1 is SGDLS and CDR2 is YYNGEE in the germline V gene. DNA of the CDR3: TGTGCCAGCAGCCCAGGGGGTGAGCAGTTCTTC. It is translated as CASSPGGEQFF.

This clone turned up a few times. The V and J genes are TRBV5-1 and TRBJ1-6, with D possibly being TRBD1 (5 bases). Germline CDR1 reads SGHRS; CDR2 reads YFSETQ. This CDR3 contains 14 residues. V was trimmed by 0 bases and J by 8 bases, leaving 9 bases between them. The CDR3 DNA sequence: TGCGCCAGCAGCTTGGTACAGGACGATTCACCCCTCCACTTT. Encoded protein: CASSLVQDDSPLHF.

The J gene is TRBJ1-1, the V gene TRBV27, with TRBD1 matching 9 bases. After removal of 7 bases from V and 1 base from J, the junction contained 19 bases not matched to a gene. The CDR3 consists of 19 residues. Germline CDR1 and CDR2: MNHEY and SMNVEV (reference sequence). The CDR3 DNA is TGTGCCAGCATCGGCTCGGTACAGGGGGCAAAGTTCGGGAACACTGAAGCTTTCTTT. Protein: CASIGSVQGAKFGNTEAFF.

The table lists this clone with many counts. The chain couples TRBV9 to TRBJ1-3, with TRBD1 identical over 7 bases. The CDR3 covers 15 residues. V shed 3 bases and J 2 bases; nucleotides not matched to a gene: 5. Looked up from germline, CDR1 is SGDLS and CDR2 is YYNGEE. The CDR3 region has the DNA TGTGCCAGCAGCGGACGAACAGGGGCTGGAAACACCATATATTTT. Translating gives CASSGRTGAGNTIYF.

The chain is built from TRBV7-2 and TRBJ2-7, with D perhaps TRBD1 (6 bases). This CDR3 has 15 residues. V was clipped by 2 bases and J by 0 bases, with 11 bases between them. Germline CDR1 and CDR2: SGHTA and FQGNSA. CDR3 sequence: CASSLSTGASYEQYF. CDR3 nucleotide sequence: TGTGCCAGCAGCTTATCGACAGGTGCCTCCTACGAGCAGTACTTC.

This clone was seen only once. The genes are TRBV7-9 and TRBJ1-1; possible D gene TRBD1, 5 bases. This CDR3 has 15 amino acids. Germline-derived CDR1 and CDR2 are SEHNR and FQNEAQ (reference sequence). V was shortened by 7 bases and J by 5 bases, with 20 bases between the two germline ends. As DNA, the CDR3 is TGTGCCAGCAACCATGCGGGAGGAAGGGGAACTGAAGCTTTCTTT. The encoded protein is CASNHAGGRGTEAFF.

The genes are TRBV4-1 and TRBJ2-1; 10 bases map to TRBD2. V shed 0 bases, J shed 4 bases, and the junction held 9 bases outside the gene matches. CDR3 length equals 18 residues. The germline CDR1 and CDR2 sequences are MGHRA and YSYEKL. CDR3 sequence (DNA): TGCGCCAGCAGCCAAGATAATCTCAGCGGGGGGGCTTACAATGAGCAGTTCTTC. Translation gives CASSQDNLSGGAYNEQFF.

This chain connects TRBV5-6 to TRBJ1-3; possibly TRBD1 for D (5 bases). The CDR3 is 15 residues long. Germline V lookup: CDR1 SGHDT, CDR2 YYEEEE. V dropped 4 bases and J dropped 4 bases, with 15 bases sitting between them. For the CDR3, the DNA is TGTGCCAGCAGCCCCTCCGGGGGGTCAGGAAACACCATATATTTT. Amino acid sequence: CASSPSGGSGNTIYF.